These 5 T cell receptor beta chains came from one sample sequenced in a study of T cell repertoires in cytomegalovirus infection. TCRdb fed the reads into MiXCR, producing one record per CDR3 protein. The sample includes around 430,000 distinct CDR3 sequences, 40% to 50% seen only once; the top ten take 40% to 50%. These receptors are not linked to any known antigen. The input for sequencing was cultured PBMCs, taken from culture after CMV antigen stimulation. These receptors were taken from a human donor in good health (CMV status not recorded). Some clones in this sample may be carry-over from other donors' samples.

This clonotype has only one observation. This chain joins TRBV20-1 and TRBJ1-2; D call uncertain. The ends were cut back, 7 bases at V and 7 bases at J, with 22 bases in the middle. CDR1 is DFQATT, CDR2 SNEGSKA, per germline (reference sequence). This CDR3 contains 14 residues. The CDR3 nucleotides read TGCAGTGACCGAAAAAGTCACTTCAGTGGTGGCTACACCTTC. Its translation: CSDRKSHFSGGYTF.

The J gene is TRBJ1-1, the V gene TRBV10-3; D unresolved. This CDR3 is 13 amino acids long. CDR1 ENHRY and CDR2 SYGVKD come from the germline V gene. The V end was cut by 10 bases, the J end by 8 bases, with 20 bases between. The CDR3 reads CATYDREPLEAFF. In DNA, the CDR3 is TGTGCCACTTACGACCGGGAGCCTTTAGAAGCTTTCTTT.

Only a few counts were recorded for this clonotype. The chain employs TRBV7-2 and TRBJ2-1, with 15 positions matching TRBD2. The CDR3 sequence is 17 residues long. Germline CDR1 SGHTA, CDR2 FQGNSA. J lost 9 bases, V lost 5 bases, and 11 bases had no gene match. The CDR3 DNA is TGTGCCAGCAGCCTAAGAGGACTAGCGGGGGGGGAGGGTGAGCAGTTCTTC. Translated: CASSLRGLAGGEGEQFF.

V and J are TRBV12-3 or TRBV12-4 and TRBJ2-7, with a weak D call TRBD2 (6 bases). The CDR3 has 14 residues. Deletions cut 6 bases from V and 3 bases from J, with 15 bases between. CDR3 sequence (DNA): TGTGCCAGCAGGGGGGGAAATCAGGGCTACGAGCAGTACTTC. Amino acids: CASRGGNQGYEQYF.

There are a few counts of this clonotype. The rearrangement joins TRBV6-5 to TRBJ1-1, with D uncertain. Per the germline V gene, CDR1 is MNHEY and CDR2 is SVGAGI. The V gene lost 10 bases and the J gene lost 0 bases, with 18 bases spanning the gap. CDR3 length: 15 residues. CDR3 sequence (DNA): TGTGCCACCTCCTTCAGCAGGAGTCTGAACACTGAAGCTTTCTTT. This translates into CATSFSRSLNTEAFF.